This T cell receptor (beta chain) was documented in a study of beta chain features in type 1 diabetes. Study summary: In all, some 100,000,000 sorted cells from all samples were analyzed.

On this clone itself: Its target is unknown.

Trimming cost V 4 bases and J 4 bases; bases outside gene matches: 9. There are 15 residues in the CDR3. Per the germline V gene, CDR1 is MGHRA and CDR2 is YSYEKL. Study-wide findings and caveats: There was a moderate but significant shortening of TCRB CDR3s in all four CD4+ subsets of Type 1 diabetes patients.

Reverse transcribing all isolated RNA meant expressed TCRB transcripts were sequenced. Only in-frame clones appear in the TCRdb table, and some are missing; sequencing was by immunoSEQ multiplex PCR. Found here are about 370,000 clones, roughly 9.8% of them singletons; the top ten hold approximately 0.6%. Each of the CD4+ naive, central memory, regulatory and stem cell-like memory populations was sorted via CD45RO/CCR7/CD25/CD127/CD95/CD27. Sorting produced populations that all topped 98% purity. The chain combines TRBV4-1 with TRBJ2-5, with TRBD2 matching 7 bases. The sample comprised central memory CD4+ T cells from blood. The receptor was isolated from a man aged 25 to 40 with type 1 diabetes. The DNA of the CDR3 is TGCGCCAGCAGCCCATCGGGCGGGAGAGGAGAGACCCAGTACTTC. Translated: CASSPSGGRGETQYF.